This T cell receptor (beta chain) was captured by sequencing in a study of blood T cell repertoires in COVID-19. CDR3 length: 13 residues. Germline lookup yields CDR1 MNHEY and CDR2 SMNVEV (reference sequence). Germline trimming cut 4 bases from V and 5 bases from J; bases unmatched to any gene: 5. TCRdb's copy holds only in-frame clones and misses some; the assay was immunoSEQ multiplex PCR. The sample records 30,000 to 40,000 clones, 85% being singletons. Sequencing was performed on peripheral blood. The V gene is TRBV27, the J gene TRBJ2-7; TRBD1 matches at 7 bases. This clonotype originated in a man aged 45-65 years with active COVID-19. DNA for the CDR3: TGTGCCAGCAGTTATAACAGGGGACACGAGCAGTACTTC. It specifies CASSYNRGHEQYF.